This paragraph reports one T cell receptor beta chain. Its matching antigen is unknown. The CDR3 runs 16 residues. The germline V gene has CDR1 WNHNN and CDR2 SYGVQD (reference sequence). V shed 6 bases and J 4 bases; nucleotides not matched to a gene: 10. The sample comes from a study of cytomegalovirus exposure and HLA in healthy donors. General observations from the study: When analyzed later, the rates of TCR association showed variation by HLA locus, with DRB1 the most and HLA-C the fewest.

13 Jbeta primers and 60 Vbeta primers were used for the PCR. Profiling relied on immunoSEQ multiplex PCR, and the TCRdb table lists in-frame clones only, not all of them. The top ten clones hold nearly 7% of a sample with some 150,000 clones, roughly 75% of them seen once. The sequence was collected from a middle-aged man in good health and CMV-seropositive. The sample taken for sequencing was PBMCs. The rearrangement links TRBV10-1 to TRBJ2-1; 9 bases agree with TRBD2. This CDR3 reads CASSYKISGGYNEQFF. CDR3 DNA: TGCGCCAGCAGCTACAAAATTAGCGGGGGATACAATGAGCAGTTCTTC.